This T cell receptor beta chain was sequenced during a study of blood T cell repertoires in COVID-19. About the research overall: Acute-phase and convalescent COVID-19 samples originated in the United States, Italy and Spain. PBMCs, B-cell-depleted T cells, or T cells were the source of the cDNA or gDNA that made up the material.

As originally analysed: Estimated nucleated cell counts came from reference gene primer amplification. The repertoire was sequenced with immunoSEQ multiplex PCR; TCRdb's copy has only in-frame clones and lacks some. D and trimming were read from the DNA, whereas the V and J calls and clone size are those reported in that table. Of around 130,000 clones in the sample, around 87% were seen once. The source material was peripheral blood. The origin of this receptor is a woman between 50 and 59 years old with acute or convalescent COVID-19.

CDR3 bases: TGCGCCAGCAGCCTGGCGGGGGCTAATGAAAAACTGTTTTTT. Protein sequence: CASSLAGANEKLFF. V gene TRBV5-1 combines with J gene TRBJ1-4; maybe TRBD1 (5 bases). The CDR3 length is 14 residues. V lost 4 bases to trimming and J lost 3 bases, with 10 bases between them. Per the germline V gene, CDR1 is SGHRS and CDR2 is YFSETQ.